The 32 T cell receptor beta chains below come from one sample, sequenced in a study of T cell responses to AZD1222 COVID-19 vaccine. The method was immunoSEQ multiplex PCR; TCRdb's version includes in-frame clones alone and lacks a portion of them. Of some 150,000 clones listed, over 75% are singletons. Sequences were derived from peripheral blood, sampled 28 days after the second AZD1222 dose. The receptor source for this set is an adult who received the AZD1222 COVID-19 vaccine.

The V call is TRBV6-5, the J call TRBJ1-6; a weak D match, TRBD1 (5 bases). The CDR3 spans 15 residues. CDR1 is MNHEY and CDR2 is SVGAGI in the germline V gene. Trimming stripped 2 bases from V and 9 bases from J, with 14 bases between. CDR3 loop: CASSYDGAEGSPLHF. The CDR3, as DNA: TGTGCCAGCAGTTACGACGGGGCTGAGGGTTCACCCCTCCACTTT.

The chain joins TRBV28 to TRBJ1-2; TRBD1 matches 10 bases. Germline loops: CDR1 MDHEN, CDR2 SYDVKM. This CDR3 has 13 residues. J was trimmed by 8 bases and V by 8 bases; bases with no gene match: 8. CDR3 protein: CASVRQGASGYTF. The CDR3 bases are TGTGCCAGCGTTAGACAGGGGGCGAGCGGCTACACCTTC.

The V and J genes are TRBV7-8 and TRBJ2-7, with 8 positions matching TRBD1. The CDR3 consists of 13 residues. Germline CDR1 and CDR2: SGHVS and FQNEAQ. V lost 9 bases to trimming and J lost 5 bases; unmatched junction nucleotides: 9. This chain's CDR3 is CASQPGQAHEQYF. The CDR3 region has the DNA TGTGCCAGTCAACCGGGACAGGCCCACGAGCAGTACTTC.

J is TRBJ1-1 and V is TRBV9; D is undetermined. The CDR3 covers 14 residues. The ends were cut back, 2 bases at V and 6 bases at J, with 14 bases in the middle. Germline V lookup: CDR1 SGDLS, CDR2 YYNGEE. The CDR3 DNA is TGTGCCAGCAGCGTTCAAACTGGTTTCTCTGAAGCTTTCTTT. Protein product: CASSVQTGFSEAFF.

This clone was detected once. The chain employs TRBV9 and TRBJ2-5; TRBD2 matches 11 bases. The CDR3 sequence is 16 residues long. Germline V gene lookup returns CDR1 SGDLS and CDR2 YYNGEE. V gave up 4 bases and J gave up 5 bases; unmatched junction bases: 10. CDR3: CASSPPSGGKRETQYF. The CDR3 nucleotides are TGTGCCAGCAGCCCACCTAGCGGGGGGAAGAGGGAGACCCAGTACTTC.

The rearrangement joins TRBV27 to TRBJ1-2; D uncertain. Trimming took off 6 bases at V and 4 bases at J, with 15 bases between the two ends. The V gene's germline CDR1 is MNHEY and CDR2 SMNVEV (reference sequence). The CDR3 is 14 residues long. CDR3 sequence reads: CASSPGSLTYGYTF. CDR3 nucleotide sequence: TGTGCCAGCAGCCCCGGCAGCCTCACCTATGGCTACACCTTC.

This clone was seen a single time. This chain uses TRBV11-2 with TRBJ2-2, with D unresolved. Trimming cost V 5 bases and J 7 bases, with 11 bases left between them. This CDR3 contains 13 residues. The germline gives CDR1 SGHAT, CDR2 FQNNGV. Here the CDR3 DNA reads TGTGCCAGCAGCCCCCCCCGGGTCGGGGAGCTGTTTTTT. As protein: CASSPPRVGELFF. Using reference TRBV11-2 and TRBJ2-2 for the parts outside the CDR3, the full variable domain is EAGVAQSPRYKIIEKRQSVAFWCNPISGHATLYWYQQILGQGPKLLIQFQNNGVVDDSQLPKDRFSAERLKGVDSTLKIQPAKLEDSAVYLCASSPPRVGELFFGEGSRLTVL.

The chain joins TRBV30 to TRBJ1-5; D is perhaps TRBD1 (5 bases). This CDR3 has 13 amino acids. Per the germline V gene, CDR1 is GTSNPN and CDR2 is SVGIG (reference sequence). V lost 1 base and J lost 2, with 6 bases in between. The DNA for the CDR3 is TGTGCCTGGAGTGCAGGGCGCAATCAGCCCCAGCATTTT. Amino acid sequence: CAWSAGRNQPQHF.

V usage is TRBV5-1 and J usage is TRBJ1-2; TRBD1 matches at 11 bases. CDR3 length equals 16 residues. Trimming cost V 7 bases and J 2 bases; bases outside gene matches: 10. Germline V CDR1 and CDR2: SGHRS, YFSETQ. CDR3 DNA sequence: TGCGCCAGCGGAATAGGTGGACAGGGGGCGAACTATGGCTACACCTTC. Its protein is CASGIGGQGANYGYTF. Based on the CDR3 plus reference TRBV5-1 and TRBJ1-2, the full variable domain is KAGVTQTPRYLIKTRGQQVTLSCSPISGHRSVSWYQQTPGQGLQFLFEYFSETQRNKGNFPGRFSGRQFSNSRSEMNVSTLELGDSALYLCASGIGGQGANYGYTFGSGTRLTVV.

This sequence joins TRBV5-4 and TRBJ1-2; perhaps TRBD1 as D (5 bases). The length of the CDR3 is 16 residues. The V end lost 7 bases, the J end lost 2 bases, and 21 bases lay between the germline ends. Germline V gives CDR1 SGHNT, CDR2 YYREEE (reference sequence). CDR3 region: CASWEINRQTNYGYTF. CDR3 bases: TGTGCCAGCTGGGAAATTAACAGGCAGACCAACTATGGCTACACCTTC. Complete variable domain (other parts from reference TRBV5-4 and TRBJ1-2): ETGVTQSPTHLIKTRGQQVTLRCSSQSGHNTVSWYQQALGQGPQFIFQYYREEENGRGNFPPRFSGLQFPNYSSELNVNALELDDSALYLCASWEINRQTNYGYTFGSGTRLTVV.

CDR3 loop: CSVLPSNYGYTF. The CDR3 DNA reads as TGCAGCGTTCTGCCATCTAACTATGGCTACACCTTC. This chain links TRBV29-1 with TRBJ1-2; D gene ambiguous. Trimming removed 5 bases from V and 0 bases from J, with 7 bases in between. Germline CDR1 is SQVTM and CDR2 is ANQGSEA. This CDR3 region has 12 residues.

The rearrangement uses TRBV6-5 and TRBJ1-4; tentatively, D is TRBD1 (6 bases). The germline gives CDR1 MNHEY, CDR2 SVGAGI. CDR3 length equals 14 residues. Trimming cost V 5 bases and J 6 bases, with 13 bases left between them. The CDR3 sequence is CASSNRERHEKLFF. The CDR3, as DNA: TGTGCCAGCAGTAACAGGGAGCGCCATGAAAAACTGTTTTTT.

V usage is TRBV18 and J usage is TRBJ1-1; D is undetermined. V was cut by 1 base and J by 1 base, with 13 bases left in between. The CDR3 has 16 amino acids. Per the germline V gene, CDR1 is KGHSH and CDR2 is LQKENI. The CDR3 loop reads CASSPLGPGRNTEAFF. The CDR3 DNA sequence: TGTGCCAGCTCACCACTGGGCCCGGGGAGGAACACTGAAGCTTTCTTT.

The chain links TRBV9 to TRBJ2-3; TRBD1 might be the D (6 bases). The CDR3 length is 15 residues. Germline assignment: CDR1 SGDLS and CDR2 YYNGEE. V was pared by 3 bases and J by 2 bases, with 13 bases between. The CDR3 bases are TGTGCCAGCAGCGCCGAACAGGGAATCACAGATACGCAGTATTTT. Translation gives CASSAEQGITDTQYF.

The chain uses TRBV6-1 and TRBJ1-1; D is unclear. Trimming stripped 4 bases from V and 1 base from J, with 16 bases between. The CDR3 is 16 residues long. Looked up from germline, CDR1 is MNHNS and CDR2 is SASEGT. The CDR3 loop is CASSGLSGSENTEAFF. The DNA of the CDR3 is TGTGCCAGCAGTGGGTTGAGCGGGAGTGAGAACACTGAAGCTTTCTTT.

The chain employs TRBV4-1 and TRBJ1-1; D gene uncertain. Trimming removed 4 bases from V and 5 bases from J, with 8 bases in between. The CDR3 runs to 12 residues. CDR1 and CDR2 (germline): MGHRA, YSYEKL. The CDR3 loop reads CASSLPGTEAFF. In DNA, the CDR3 is TGCGCCAGCAGCCTCCCGGGGACTGAAGCTTTCTTT.

Written as DNA, the CDR3 is TGTGCCAGCGGCTGGGCTGAAGGGACTAGCGGCACAGATACGCAGTATTTT. Encoded protein: CASGWAEGTSGTDTQYF. The chain recombines TRBV2 with TRBJ2-3, with TRBD2 matching over 10 bases. The CDR3 spans 17 residues. Unmatched junction bases numbered 12, after V lost 8 bases and J lost 1 base. CDR1 is SNHLY, CDR2 FYNNEI, per germline.

The rearrangement links TRBV20-1 to TRBJ1-2; D possibly corresponds to TRBD1 (5 bases). Trimming stripped 6 bases from V and 6 bases from J, with 11 bases between. Germline loops: CDR1 DFQATT, CDR2 SNEGSKA (reference sequence). The length of the CDR3 is 11 residues. The CDR3 sequence is CSAGGRHGYTF. The CDR3 DNA follows: TGCAGTGCCGGGGGGAGACATGGCTACACCTTC.

The rearrangement links TRBV30 to TRBJ1-5; D might be TRBD1 (6 bases). Trimming took 2 bases from V and 0 from J, leaving 14 bases between them. Germline CDR1 and CDR2: GTSNPN and SVGIG (reference sequence). The CDR3 contains 16 residues. CDR3 nucleotide sequence: TGTGCCTGGAGTAGGGGGGGGGCCTATAGCAATCAGCCCCAGCATTTT. The encoded protein is CAWSRGGAYSNQPQHF. Using reference TRBV30 and TRBJ1-5 for the parts outside the CDR3, the full variable domain is SQTIHQWPATLVQPVGSPLSLECTVEGTSNPNLYWYRQAAGRGLQLLFYSVGIGQISSEVPQNLSASRPQDRQFILSSKKLLLSDSGFYLCAWSRGGAYSNQPQHFGDGTRLSIL.

The chain couples TRBV27 to TRBJ2-7, with D maybe TRBD2 (5 bases). V lost 3 bases to trimming and J lost 12 bases, with 18 bases between them. Germline CDR1 reads MNHEY; CDR2 reads SMNVEV (reference sequence). This CDR3 is 13 amino acids long. This CDR3 reads CASSFIFGEGRYF. As DNA, the CDR3 is TGTGCCAGCAGTTTTATTTTCGGGGAAGGTAGGTACTTC.

The table lists this clone with a few counts. This sequence joins TRBV19 and TRBJ2-7; TRBD2 is a possible D gene (7 bases). The germline gives CDR1 LNHDA, CDR2 SQIVND (reference sequence). Trimming cost V 6 bases and J 2 bases, with 17 bases left between them. This CDR3 spans 15 amino acids. The CDR3 DNA reads TGTGCCAGTAGCGAACGGAACGGGGGGCCCTACGAGCAGTACTTC. This gives the protein CASSERNGGPYEQYF.

This clone showed up just once. This chain joins TRBV6-4 and TRBJ2-1; possibly TRBD1 for D (5 bases). The CDR3 is 19 residues long. Germline V gene lookup returns CDR1 MRHNA and CDR2 SNTAGT. V dropped 5 bases and J dropped 0 bases, with 23 bases sitting between them. CDR3 amino acids: CASSHCQTLRVSSYNEQFF. The DNA of the CDR3 is TGTGCCAGCAGTCATTGCCAAACTCTCAGGGTGAGCTCCTACAATGAGCAGTTCTTC.

The V gene is TRBV7-2, the J gene TRBJ2-7; unclear D gene. The CDR3 has 15 residues. Germline V gives CDR1 SGHTA, CDR2 FQGNSA. The V end was cut by 1 base, the J end by 0 bases, with 10 bases between. CDR3 residues: CASSLDPSSSYEQYF. The DNA for the CDR3 is TGTGCCAGCAGCTTAGACCCTTCCAGCTCCTACGAGCAGTACTTC.

The rearrangement uses TRBV5-1 and TRBJ2-1, with 11 bases that match TRBD2. CDR1 and CDR2 (germline): SGHRS, YFSETQ. The ends lost 7 bases at V and 5 bases at J; junction bases unmatched: 8. The CDR3 is 15 amino acids. The CDR3 coding sequence is TGCGCCAGCCAAACACTAGCGGGGGCCCACAATGAGCAGTTCTTC. Encoded protein: CASQTLAGAHNEQFF.

This clone was found a few times. The rearrangement uses TRBV5-4 and TRBJ2-1; D could derive from TRBD1 or TRBD2 (5 bases each). Trimming shortened V by 5 bases and J by 0 bases, and 15 bases separated the two germline ends. Germline CDR1 reads SGHNT; CDR2 reads YYREEE (reference sequence). The CDR3 length is 16 residues. CDR3 region: CASRGSSGSSYNEQFF. The CDR3 DNA is TGTGCCAGCAGAGGCTCGTCAGGGAGCTCCTACAATGAGCAGTTCTTC.

The V call is TRBV4-1, the J call TRBJ2-2, with 9 bases aligning to TRBD1. The CDR3 is 16 residues long. J gave up 4 bases and V 2 bases, and 5 bases lay outside the gene matches. From germline, CDR1 is MGHRA and CDR2 YSYEKL. CDR3: CASSQITGGVTGELFF. Here the CDR3 DNA reads TGCGCCAGCAGCCAAATAACAGGGGGCGTCACCGGGGAGCTGTTTTTT.

In its sample, this clone was seen once. This chain uses TRBV7-2 with TRBJ2-1; D is undetermined. Trimming took off 5 bases at V and 1 base at J, with 24 bases between the two ends. Per the germline V gene, CDR1 is SGHTA and CDR2 is FQGNSA. This CDR3 has 19 amino acids. CDR3 sequence (DNA): TGTGCCAGCAGCCCCAACATCCCGGTGGGCCTGTTTTCCTACAATGAGCAGTTCTTC. This codes for CASSPNIPVGLFSYNEQFF.

To note about this clone: The junction departs from the called germline gene at one end, perhaps through a read error. V and J are TRBV6-5 and TRBJ1-1; TRBD1 agrees at 7 bases. Germline CDR1 is MNHEY and CDR2 is SVGAGI. The CDR3 is 14 amino acids. CDR3 in amino acids: CASSSAQGRIIPVF. In DNA, the CDR3 is TGTGCCAGCAGTTCCGCACAGGGGCGGATTATTCCCGTATTT.

The genes are TRBV14 and TRBJ1-1; 7 bases fit TRBD1. Looked up from germline, CDR1 is SGHDN and CDR2 is FVKESK. The CDR3 sequence is 16 residues long. J gave up 3 bases and V 2 bases, and 9 bases lay outside the gene matches. The CDR3 loop reads CASSQFGLGGYTEAFF. CDR3 DNA: TGTGCCAGCAGCCAATTCGGGCTAGGGGGCTACACTGAAGCTTTCTTT.

The V call is TRBV25-1, the J call TRBJ1-1; TRBD1 matches at 11 bases. Germline trimming cut 8 bases from V and 8 bases from J; bases unmatched to any gene: 7. CDR1 and CDR2 (germline): MGHDK, SYGVNS. The CDR3 sequence is 13 residues long. For the CDR3, the DNA is TGTGCCAGCCGCCGGGACAGGGGGGTCGAAGCTTTCTTT. Protein: CASRRDRGVEAFF.

The chain carries TRBV5-1 and TRBJ2-1; the match to TRBD2 covers 12 bases. The CDR3 contains 14 residues. V dropped 4 bases and J dropped 8; count of bases not matched to a gene: 4. The germline V gene encodes CDR1 SGHRS and CDR2 YFSETQ. For the CDR3, the DNA is TGCGCCAGCAGCGACTCTAGCGGGGGGGATGAGCAGTTCTTC. It is translated as CASSDSSGGDEQFF.

This clone was observed once. The chain joins TRBV2 to TRBJ1-3; 7 nucleotides agree with TRBD1. The junction had 13 bases not matched to a gene; V was cut back by 10 bases and J by 4 bases. This CDR3 has 15 amino acids. Germline-derived CDR1 and CDR2 are SNHLY and FYNNEI. The CDR3 here is CATREGALYGNTIYF. CDR3 DNA sequence: TGTGCCACCCGTGAGGGGGCTCTCTACGGAAACACCATATATTTT.